The 14 T cell receptor beta chains presented below share a single source sample, sequenced in a study of shared clonotypes between healthy human individuals. TCRdb's copy holds only in-frame clones and misses some; the assay was immunoSEQ multiplex PCR. The top ten hold around a third of the sample, which has more than 550,000 clones, less than 95% seen once. Material for sequencing was memory CD8+ T cells from PBMCs. Noted subset: CD45RO+ cells pooled with CCR7-negative TemRA cells. The origin of the receptors is a man aged 18 to 30 in good health. Some clones in this sample may be carry-over from other donors' samples.

The chain joins TRBV19 to TRBJ2-1; D is unresolved. The CDR3 contains 13 residues. The V gene's germline CDR1 is LNHDA and CDR2 SQIVND (reference sequence). V lost 4 bases and J 4 bases, leaving 8 bases between the germline ends. CDR3 sequence reads: CASSTRRYNEQFF. The CDR3 bases are TGTGCCAGTAGTACTCGACGGTACAATGAGCAGTTCTTC.

For the CDR3, the DNA is TGTGCCAGCAGCCCAGGGGGGAGGCCTGGGAACTATGGCTACACCTTC. Protein: CASSPGGRPGNYGYTF. This chain joins TRBV9 and TRBJ1-2; 7 positions match TRBD1. This CDR3 has 16 amino acids. Trimming removed 4 bases from V and 2 bases from J; junction bases left unmatched: 11. Germline V CDR1 and CDR2: SGDLS, YYNGEE. Drawing the rest from reference TRBV9 and TRBJ1-2, the complete variable domain is DSGVTQTPKHLITATGQRVTLRCSPRSGDLSVYWYQQSLDQGLQFLIQYYNGEERAKGNILERFSAQQFPDLHSELNLSSLELGDSALYFCASSPGGRPGNYGYTFGSGTRLTVV.

The V call is TRBV7-9, the J call TRBJ1-4, with D possibly TRBD1 on 5 matching bases. The CDR3 covers 15 residues. The germline CDR1 and CDR2 sequences are SEHNR and FQNEAQ (reference sequence). Trimming pared 5 bases from V and 6 bases from J, leaving 16 bases between. The CDR3 sequence: CASSAGTLGDEKLFF. The CDR3 DNA reads TGTGCCAGCAGCGCCGGGACCCTCGGGGATGAAAAACTGTTTTTT.

V gene TRBV4-3 combines with J gene TRBJ1-5; no definite D call. The V end lost 4 bases, the J end lost 6 bases, and 13 bases lay between the germline ends. The CDR3 sequence is 14 residues long. Germline V gene data show CDR1 as LGHNA and CDR2 as YSLEER. The CDR3 nucleotides read TGCGCCAGCAGCCCAAGTTGGCGCGGTCAGCCCCAGCATTTT. Residues: CASSPSWRGQPQHF.

This chain uses TRBV5-1 with TRBJ2-7, with 11 bases aligning to TRBD2. This CDR3 is built from 15 residues. The V and J ends lost 4 bases and 4 bases, in that order; junction bases with no gene match: 7. Per germline, CDR1 SGHRS and CDR2 YFSETQ. The CDR3 here is CASSDPGLAVYEQYF. In DNA form, the CDR3 reads TGCGCCAGCAGCGACCCGGGACTAGCGGTTTACGAGCAGTACTTC.

This chain connects TRBV28 to TRBJ2-7; D may correspond to TRBD1 or TRBD2 (5 bases each). The CDR3 is made up of 18 amino acids. The germline V gene has CDR1 MDHEN and CDR2 SYDVKM. Trimming removed 5 bases at V and 2 bases at J, with 25 bases between. This chain's CDR3 is CASSQIGTEPQRAYEQYF. CDR3 sequence (DNA): TGTGCCAGCAGTCAAATAGGGACGGAGCCCCAGAGAGCCTACGAGCAGTACTTC.

The V and J genes are TRBV29-1 and TRBJ1-2, with D uncertain. CDR1 and CDR2 from the germline V gene are SQVTM and ANQGSEA. Trimming shortened V by 7 bases and J by 5 bases, and 11 bases separated the two germline ends. This CDR3 is built from 11 residues. The CDR3 reads CSAATVYGYTF. In DNA, the CDR3 is TGCAGCGCTGCAACAGTGTATGGCTACACCTTC.

The chain recombines TRBV21-1 with TRBJ1-5. TRBV21-1 is assigned pseudogene status. CDR3 length: 14 residues. Here the CDR3 reads CASSKWNWCQPQHF. The CDR3 DNA sequence: TGTGCCAGCAGCAAATGGAACTGGTGCCAGCCCCAGCATTTT.

The chain is built from TRBV27 and TRBJ2-1, with a tentative D call TRBD2 (7 bases). Per germline, CDR1 MNHEY and CDR2 SMNVEV (reference sequence). CDR3 length equals 16 residues. V lost 6 bases and J 2 bases, leaving 17 bases between the germline ends. As DNA, the CDR3 is TGTGCCAGCAGCGGGGGAGGGGGACAAGCCTACAATGAGCAGTTCTTC. Translating gives CASSGGGGQAYNEQFF.

This chain links TRBV2 with TRBJ1-4; D is unclear. V gave up 3 bases and J gave up 0 bases, with 11 bases separating them. Per germline, CDR1 SNHLY and CDR2 FYNNEI. The CDR3 totals 16 residues. The CDR3 here is CASSDRRTATNEKLFF. DNA for the CDR3: TGTGCCAGCAGTGATCGACGGACTGCAACTAATGAAAAACTGTTTTTT.

This chain connects TRBV4-2 to TRBJ2-1, with a weak D call TRBD2 (5 bases). V was shortened by 0 bases and J by 5 bases, with 17 bases between the two germline ends. This CDR3 is 17 amino acids long. Germline CDR1 reads LGHNA; CDR2 reads YNFKEQ. The CDR3 DNA is TGTGCCAGCAGCCAAGAGGCTAGCCGGTCGAGGGACAATGAGCAGTTCTTC. This encodes CASSQEASRSRDNEQFF.

The V and J genes are TRBV19 and TRBJ2-7; maybe TRBD2 (5 bases). Between the trimmed V and J ends, which lost 9 bases and 3 bases, there was a span of 15 bases. Germline values: CDR1 LNHDA, CDR2 SQIVND (reference sequence). The CDR3 is 13 amino acids. In DNA, the CDR3 is TGTGCCAGCCACCCGGGAAACTACTACGAGCAGTACTTC. This codes for CASHPGNYYEQYF.

CDR3 sequence: CASSVRGSNEQFF. CDR3 nucleotide sequence: TGTGCCAGCAGCGTACGCGGATCCAATGAGCAGTTCTTC. This chain uses TRBV9 with TRBJ2-1; D is undetermined. CDR1 is SGDLS, CDR2 YYNGEE, per germline. The V and J ends lost 1 base and 6 bases respectively, with 8 bases between them. The CDR3 is made up of 13 amino acids.

This chain links TRBV28 with TRBJ2-3; TRBD2 is a possible D gene (6 bases). CDR1 is MDHEN and CDR2 is SYDVKM in the germline V gene. The CDR3 runs to 15 residues. With 5 bases removed from V and 7 bases from J, the gap between germline ends came to 19 bases. This chain's CDR3 is CASSPRDFQLNTQYF. Written as DNA, the CDR3 is TGTGCCAGCAGTCCACGGGACTTCCAATTGAATACGCAGTATTTT.